Presented here are 26 T cell receptor beta chains from one specimen sequenced in a study of blood T cell repertoires in COVID-19. Sequencing used immunoSEQ multiplex PCR; TCRdb keeps in-frame clones, though not all of them. Counted here are over 150,000 clones, around 82% occurring once; the ten biggest clones make up 7% to 9%. Specimen: PBMCs or T cells enriched from blood (not recorded which). These receptors all come from a man aged 35-49 years who had recovered from COVID-19.

The CDR3 sequence is CASSKGTGLIYGYTF. As DNA, the CDR3 is TGTGCCAGTAGTAAGGGGACAGGCCTAATCTATGGCTACACCTTC. The chain employs TRBV19 and TRBJ1-2, with 8 bases that match TRBD1. V shed 4 bases, J shed 4 bases, and the junction held 8 bases outside the gene matches. This CDR3 is built from 15 residues. Germline CDR1 and CDR2: LNHDA and SQIVND (reference sequence).

The genes are TRBV10-3 and TRBJ2-2, with 7 positions matching TRBD1. Unmatched junction bases numbered 5, after V lost 7 bases and J lost 0 bases. The germline gives CDR1 ENHRY, CDR2 SYGVKD. The CDR3 spans 15 residues. This CDR3 reads CAIMGQPSNTGELFF. The CDR3 DNA reads TGTGCCATCATGGGACAGCCGTCGAACACCGGGGAGCTGTTTTTT.

This clone has a single count. The chain joins TRBV5-3 to TRBJ1-3; D might be TRBD1 (6 bases). TRBV5-3 is marked as an open reading frame, function uncertain. Trimming took off 6 bases at V and 0 bases at J, with 40 bases between the two ends. The CDR3 is 24 amino acids. The CDR3, as DNA: TGTGCCAGAATGGCCCCTCCCGCGTGGTATATCCGGGACAAAAAAAATAGCTCTGGAAACACCATATATTTT. Residues: CARMAPPAWYIRDKKNSSGNTIYF.

CDR3 nucleotide sequence: TGTGCCAGCAGCTTAGCTCTGACAGGGCGCACTGAAGCTTTCTTT. Translated: CASSLALTGRTEAFF. The chain employs TRBV7-9 and TRBJ1-1; TRBD1 agrees at 7 bases. Trimming took 0 bases from V and 4 from J; bases not matched to a gene: 5. This CDR3 has 15 residues. The germline V gene has CDR1 SEHNR and CDR2 FQNEAQ (reference sequence).

V is TRBV6-5 and J is TRBJ2-3; weak D call: TRBD2 (5 bases). This CDR3 contains 15 residues. Trimming left V 11 bases short and J 3 bases short, with 21 bases between. Germline CDR1 MNHEY, CDR2 SVGAGI. CDR3 region: CAAGSPTRGTDTQYF. The CDR3 DNA is TGTGCCGCAGGTAGTCCGACCCGGGGAACAGATACGCAGTATTTT.

DNA for the CDR3: TGTGCCAGCTTAGTGGGGACAGGGACCAATGAGCAGTTCTTC. Translated, it gives CASLVGTGTNEQFF. This chain links TRBV6-5 with TRBJ2-1, with 9 bases fitting TRBD1. The CDR3 is made up of 14 amino acids. V lost 8 bases, J lost 6 bases, and 8 bases stayed unmatched. Germline V gene lookup returns CDR1 MNHEY and CDR2 SVGAGI.

The rearrangement links TRBV7-8 to TRBJ2-6; 7 bases fit TRBD1. The CDR3 contains 15 residues. V shed 5 bases, J shed 2 bases, and the junction held 3 bases outside the gene matches. Germline CDR1 and CDR2: SGHVS and FQNEAQ. CDR3 loop: CASSRGGTGANVLTF. CDR3 coding DNA: TGTGCCAGCAGCCGAGGGGGCACTGGGGCCAACGTCCTGACTTTC.

A remark on this clone: The same CDR3 is also encoded by other DNA sequences in this sample. The chain employs TRBV5-6 and TRBJ1-2, with D unresolved. Deletions cut 0 bases from V and 0 bases from J, with 6 bases between. This CDR3 spans 14 amino acids. Germline-derived CDR1 and CDR2 are SGHDT and YYEEEE. The CDR3 DNA is TGTGCCAGCAGCTTGGGCCCAGCTAACTATGGCTACACCTTC. This sequence encodes CASSLGPANYGYTF.

The chain joins TRBV10-2 to TRBJ1-2; perhaps TRBD1 as D (5 bases). V lost 6 bases and J lost 4, with 15 bases in between. This CDR3 comprises 14 residues. Germline V lookup: CDR1 WSHSY, CDR2 SAAADI. In nucleotides, the CDR3 is TGCGCCAGCAGCATAACCCGGGGGAGCTATGGCTACACCTTC. Its protein product is CASSITRGSYGYTF.

The chain has TRBV30 and TRBJ2-1; 14 nucleotides align to TRBD2. Germline trimming cut 7 bases from V and 4 bases from J; bases unmatched to any gene: 12. In germline, CDR1 is GTSNPN, CDR2 SVGIG (reference sequence). The CDR3 consists of 17 residues. The CDR3 bases are TGTGCCTCGGAAAGGCTGACTAGCGGGGGGGGATACAATGAGCAGTTCTTC. Translated, it gives CASERLTSGGGYNEQFF.

The chain's CDR3 is CAISEGQSRSGNTIYF. In DNA form, the CDR3 reads TGTGCCATCAGTGAGGGGCAGTCCCGCTCTGGAAACACCATATATTTT. The chain uses TRBV10-3 and TRBJ1-3; D gene uncertain. Per germline, CDR1 ENHRY and CDR2 SYGVKD. This CDR3 contains 16 residues. V was shortened by 2 bases and J by 0 bases, with 11 bases between the two germline ends.

The chain couples TRBV19 to TRBJ2-2; D ambiguous. The V gene lost 4 bases and the J gene lost 5 bases, with 11 bases spanning the gap. The CDR3 covers 14 residues. From germline, CDR1 is LNHDA and CDR2 SQIVND (reference sequence). CDR3 sequence reads: CASSSGPHTGELFF. In nucleotides, the CDR3 is TGTGCCAGTAGTAGTGGGCCCCATACCGGGGAGCTGTTTTTT.

In this sample, this clone turned up a few times. Other nucleotide sequences in the sample specify the same CDR3. The V call is TRBV5-1, the J call TRBJ1-2, with TRBD1 identical over 8 bases. J lost 8 bases, V lost 2 bases, and 5 bases had no gene match. This CDR3 spans 13 amino acids. Looked up from germline, CDR1 is SGHRS and CDR2 is YFSETQ. CDR3 nucleotide sequence: TGCGCCAGCAGCTTAGGACAGGGTGGGGGCTACACCTTC. It encodes CASSLGQGGGYTF.

This rearrangement joins TRBV20-1 to TRBJ2-5; D gene uncertain. V shed 6 bases and J shed 5 bases, with 10 bases lying between them. CDR3 length: 11 amino acids. Germline V gene sequence: CDR1 DFQATT, CDR2 SNEGSKA (reference sequence). CDR3 protein: CSAQDGETQYF. The CDR3, as DNA: TGCAGTGCCCAGGATGGGGAGACCCAGTACTTC.

CDR3 loop: CASSIGGDYYEQYF. CDR3 nucleotides: TGTGCCAGTAGTATCGGGGGGGACTACTACGAGCAGTACTTC. The chain joins TRBV19 to TRBJ2-7; 8 bases are a match to TRBD2. Germline CDR1 LNHDA, CDR2 SQIVND (reference sequence). The CDR3 loop spans 14 amino acids. J lost 3 bases, V lost 3 bases, and 4 bases had no gene match.

The J gene is TRBJ1-3, the V gene TRBV7-8; 9 positions match TRBD1. With 5 bases clipped from V and 7 bases from J, the junction kept 9 bases outside the gene matches. The CDR3 sequence is 15 residues long. Germline CDR1 is SGHVS and CDR2 is FQNEAQ. CDR3 region: CASSPGQGAWNTIYF. DNA of the CDR3: TGTGCCAGCAGCCCGGGACAGGGTGCTTGGAACACCATATATTTT.

The chain recombines TRBV3-1 (or the pseudogene TRBV3-2) with TRBJ1-2; D is unclear. In germline, CDR1 is LGHDT, CDR2 YNNKEL (reference sequence). The CDR3 totals 12 residues. Trimming cost V 5 bases and J 2 bases, with 6 bases left between them. The CDR3 reads CASSFKNYGYTF. CDR3 nucleotide sequence: TGTGCCAGCAGCTTTAAAAACTATGGCTACACCTTC.

CDR3: CASSSGLLTYEQYF. The CDR3, as DNA: TGCGCCAGCAGCTCCGGACTTCTGACATACGAGCAGTACTTC. The V and J genes are TRBV5-1 and TRBJ2-7, with a weak D call TRBD2 (5 bases). CDR1 and CDR2 from the germline V gene are SGHRS and YFSETQ. The CDR3 runs 14 residues. The germline V and J ends were trimmed by 3 bases and 4 bases, with 14 bases remaining between them. The full variable domain, rest sourced from reference TRBV5-1 and TRBJ2-7, is KAGVTQTPRYLIKTRGQQVTLSCSPISGHRSVSWYQQTPGQGLQFLFEYFSETQRNKGNFPGRFSGRQFSNSRSEMNVSTLELGDSALYLCASSSGLLTYEQYFGPGTRLTVT.

This clone was observed once. The chain links TRBV14 to TRBJ2-1; tentatively, D is TRBD1 (6 bases). Deletions cut 3 bases from V and 0 bases from J, with 12 bases between. CDR3 length equals 16 residues. Germline CDR1 is SGHDN and CDR2 is FVKESK. The DNA of the CDR3 is TGTGCCAGCAGCCAGAGCACAGGGTACTCCTACAATGAGCAGTTCTTC. Translation gives CASSQSTGYSYNEQFF.

This chain links TRBV19 with TRBJ2-2, with 8 bases matching TRBD2. The J segment lost 4 bases and the V segment lost 7 bases, leaving 11 bases of the junction unmatched. From germline, CDR1 is LNHDA and CDR2 SQIVND (reference sequence). The CDR3 loop spans 16 amino acids. The CDR3 protein is CASTLGGAGGTGELFF. For the CDR3, the DNA is TGTGCCAGTACCTTGGGGGGCGCGGGGGGCACCGGGGAGCTGTTTTTT.

This clone was picked up one time. The rearrangement links TRBV7-9 to TRBJ2-7; TRBD2 might be the D (6 bases). This CDR3 comprises 16 residues. V shed 4 bases and J shed 5 bases, with 21 bases lying between them. Germline V gene lookup returns CDR1 SEHNR and CDR2 FQNEAQ (reference sequence). This chain's CDR3 is CASSSPGTFLFNEQYF. For the CDR3, the DNA is TGTGCCAGCAGCTCTCCCGGGACTTTCCTTTTCAACGAGCAGTACTTC.

This clone turned up a few times. This chain joins TRBV2 and TRBJ1-2; D gene unclear. This CDR3 comprises 13 residues. The germline CDR1 and CDR2 sequences are SNHLY and FYNNEI. V lost 4 bases and J lost 4, with 10 bases in between. DNA for the CDR3: TGTGCCAGCAGTGGAGGCACTTTCTATGGCTACACCTTC. Translating it yields CASSGGTFYGYTF.

The chain combines TRBV3-1 (or the pseudogene TRBV3-2) with TRBJ2-1, with 11 bases matching TRBD1. There are 18 residues in the CDR3. The trim removed 1 base at V and 0 bases at J, leaving 5 bases unmatched. Per the germline V gene, CDR1 is LGHDT and CDR2 is YNNKEL (reference sequence). This chain's CDR3 is CASSQVDRGRSSYNEQFF. The CDR3 DNA follows: TGTGCCAGCAGCCAAGTGGACAGGGGGCGTAGCTCCTACAATGAGCAGTTCTTC.

The chain combines TRBV14 with TRBJ1-2; possible D gene TRBD1, 6 bases. The CDR3 length is 16 residues. Trimming shortened V by 3 bases and J by 8 bases, and 22 bases separated the two germline ends. Germline assignment: CDR1 SGHDN and CDR2 FVKESK. CDR3 sequence reads: CASSHQSTGRVGGYTF. The CDR3 nucleotides read TGTGCCAGCAGCCACCAATCCACAGGGAGGGTCGGCGGCTACACCTTC. Looking up the rest from reference TRBV14 and TRBJ1-2 gives the full variable domain: EAGVTQFPSHSVIEKGQTVTLRCDPISGHDNLYWYRRVMGKEIKFLLHFVKESKQDESGMPNNRFLAERTGGTYSTLKVQPAELEDSGVYFCASSHQSTGRVGGYTFGSGTRLTVV.

The chain uses TRBV19 and TRBJ1-2, with D hard to call. The length of the CDR3 is 13 residues. Trimming cost V 1 base and J 8 bases, with 11 bases left between them. Germline loops: CDR1 LNHDA, CDR2 SQIVND (reference sequence). The CDR3: CASSIVAGRGYTF. CDR3 DNA: TGTGCCAGTAGTATAGTGGCAGGCAGAGGCTACACCTTC.

CDR3 in DNA: TGTGCCAGCAGCGAGCGGGGGGGGTCTAGCACAGATACGCAGTATTTT. Translating it yields CASSERGGSSTDTQYF. V and J are TRBV2 and TRBJ2-3, with 10 bases identical to TRBD2. Germline lookup yields CDR1 SNHLY and CDR2 FYNNEI. The CDR3 runs to 16 residues. V gave up 6 bases and J gave up 0 bases; unmatched junction bases: 6.